A selection of T cell receptor beta chains follows, all from one sample in a study of shared clonotypes between healthy human individuals. Data came from immunoSEQ multiplex PCR; TCRdb stores just in-frame clones and leaves some out. This repertoire shows about 490,000 clones, about 84% found once; its top ten account for 10% to 15%. The sequenced sample consisted of PBMCs. The receptors derive from a woman aged 40 to 50 in good health. Some clones in this sample may be carry-over from other donors' samples. CDR3s include the opening cysteine and the closing phenylalanine or tryptophan. Each record gives: J gene, V gene, clone size, D gene, CDR3 DNA, CDR3 protein. D genes are given only for firm matches. The size entry is marked missing in some rows and otherwise reads once, few, many or a size class.

>TRBJ2-7|TRBV11-1|-|TRBD1
TGTGCCAGCAGCCCGTACTGGACAGGCGTCTCCTACGAGCAGTACTTC
CASSPYWTGVSYEQYF
>TRBJ2-5|TRBV30|-|TRBD1
TGTGCCTGGAACCCGGGACAGGTAGAGACCCAGTACTTC
CAWNPGQVETQYF
>TRBJ1-3|TRBV10-3|once|-
TGTGCCATCAGTAGTTCTGGAAACACCATATATTTT
CAISSSGNTIYF
>TRBJ2-3|TRBV7-3|-|-
TGTGCCAGCAGCTCTTCCACAGATACGCAGTATTTT
CASSSSTDTQYF
>TRBJ1-1|TRBV29-1|-|TRBD1
TGCAGCGGCGACAGGGGGCAAATAGGGGACACTGAAGCTTTCTTT
CSGDRGQIGDTEAFF
>TRBJ1-1|TRBV30|-|-
TGTGCCTGGAGCCGGGGCACTGAAGCTTTCTTT
CAWSRGTEAFF
>TRBJ1-4|TRBV6-1|-|-
TGTGCCAGCAGGGGCAGTGGTGCAACTAATGAAAAACTGTTTTTT
CASRGSGATNEKLFF
>TRBJ2-1|TRBV7-9|-|TRBD1
TGTGCCAGCAGGGGCCGGGACAGGGGACCTTGGGATGAGCAGTTCTTC
CASRGRDRGPWDEQFF
>TRBJ2-7|TRBV30|-|-
TGTGCCTGGGACAACTCCTACGAGCAGTACTTC
CAWDNSYEQYF
>TRBJ1-1|TRBV4-3|-|TRBD1
TGCGCCAGCAGCCAATCAGGGGGGCAGGCTTTCTTT
CASSQSGGQAFF
>TRBJ2-7|TRBV4-3|-|TRBD1
TGCGCCAGCAGCCAAGGTCGGCGACAGGGGCCTTTTCGTATTTGGGAGCAGTACTTC
CASSQGRRQGPFRIWEQYF
>TRBJ2-1|TRBV10-2|-|TRBD2
TGCGCCAGCAAGTCCCTGGGACTAGCGGGAGATGAGCAGTTCTTC
CASKSLGLAGDEQFF
>TRBJ2-6|TRBV29-1|few|TRBD1
TGCAGCGCGGAGACAGGGGGCACTGGGGCCAACGTCCTGACTTTC
CSAETGGTGANVLTF
>TRBJ2-2|TRBV5-1|-|TRBD1
TGCGCCAGCAGCCGGACAGGGGGAAGTACCGGGGAGCTGTTTTTT
CASSRTGGSTGELFF
>TRBJ1-5|TRBV4-1|-|-
TGCGCCAGCAGCCAAGATCCCCCCGGGGGGCTGGGCAATCAGCCCCAGCATTTT
CASSQDPPGGLGNQPQHF
>TRBJ1-4|TRBV2|-|-
TGTGCCAGCAGGAGGGAAGATTTTGAAAAACTGTTTTTT
CASRREDFEKLFF
>TRBJ2-3|TRBV6-5|many|-
TGTGCCAGCAGTTACGACAGCTCCAGCACAGATACGCAGTATTTT
CASSYDSSSTDTQYF
>TRBJ2-6|TRBV4-3|-|-
TGCGCCAGCAGCCAAGATCCTGGTGGGGCCAACGTCCTGACTTTC
CASSQDPGGANVLTF
>TRBJ2-5|TRBV5-1|-|-
TGCGCCAGCAGCTTGGCCCCGTCCACCGGGCAAGAGACCCAGTACTTC
CASSLAPSTGQETQYF
>TRBJ2-2|TRBV19|medium-sized|TRBD1
TGTGCCAGTAGTACGGGACAGGGGGCCGGGGAGCTGTTTTTT
CASSTGQGAGELFF
>TRBJ1-1|TRBV5-4|-|-
TGTGCCAGCACCTCATCCCGGGGGCCGACTGAAGCTTTCTTT
CASTSSRGPTEAFF
>TRBJ2-7|TRBV11-2|-|-
TGTGCCAGCAGCCCAACAGGGGTAGCGGGCTACGAGCAGTACTTC
CASSPTGVAGYEQYF
>TRBJ2-2|TRBV19|-|TRBD2
TGTGCCAGTAGTACGACCGGGACTAGCGGGAGGGCCGGCACCGGGGAGCTGTTTTTT
CASSTTGTSGRAGTGELFF
>TRBJ2-5|TRBV27|-|TRBD2
TGTGCCACCTTATCCACAACGGGGGGGCGAGAGACCCAGTACTTC
CATLSTTGGRETQYF
>TRBJ2-1|TRBV19|-|-
TGTGCCAGTAGTCGGTTTAGAGAAACCTACAATGAGCAGTTCTTC
CASSRFRETYNEQFF
>TRBJ2-1|TRBV10-2|-|TRBD2
TGCGCCAGCAGTGAGTCTCTAGCGGTAGGGCCCAATGAGCAGTTCTTC
CASSESLAVGPNEQFF
>TRBJ2-5|TRBV5-1|once|-
TGCGCCAGCAGCCCTTCGGCAGGGGATGGAGAGACCCAGTACTTC
CASSPSAGDGETQYF
>TRBJ2-1|TRBV5-1|-|-
TGCGCCAGCAGCCCGAGACTAGTAGATGAGCAGTTCTTC
CASSPRLVDEQFF
>TRBJ1-1|TRBV4-3|-|-
TGCGCCAGCAGCCAAGTAGCAGGGGTTATGAACACTGAAGCTTTCTTT
CASSQVAGVMNTEAFF
>TRBJ1-3|TRBV6-6|-|-
TGTGCCAGCAGTCCCCACCGACTGAACTCTGGAAACACCATATATTTT
CASSPHRLNSGNTIYF
>TRBJ2-3|TRBV4-3|-|-
TGCGCCAGCAGCCAAGATTTCACAGATACGCAGTATTTT
CASSQDFTDTQYF
>TRBJ1-2|TRBV11-2|-|-
TGTGCCAGCAGCTTAGGACAGGAGTACTATGGCTACACCTTC
CASSLGQEYYGYTF
>TRBJ2-5|TRBV28|once|-
TGTGCCACCGAGACCGTCACGGAGACCCAGTACTTC
CATETVTETQYF
>TRBJ2-6|TRBV28|-|-
TGTGCCACTCTGAATTCGGGGGCCAACGTCCTGACTTTC
CATLNSGANVLTF
>TRBJ1-2|TRBV4-1|once|TRBD1
TGCGCCAGCAGCCAAGAGACAGGGCAAGGCTACACCTTC
CASSQETGQGYTF
>TRBJ2-5|TRBV5-1|-|-
TGCGCCAGCAGCTTAGGGAAAGAGACCCAGTACTTC
CASSLGKETQYF
>TRBJ2-7|TRBV11-2|-|TRBD2
TGTGCCAGCAGCTTAGGTACTAGCGGGAGCGAGCAGTACTTC
CASSLGTSGSEQYF
>TRBJ2-5|TRBV7-2|-|TRBD2
TGTGCCAGCAGCCGAATAGCGGGACTTACTCTCCTTGAGACCCAGTACTTC
CASSRIAGLTLLETQYF
>TRBJ2-2|TRBV6-5|once|-
TGTGCCAGCGGTCTTCGAGGATCCGGGGAGCTGTTTTTT
CASGLRGSGELFF
>TRBJ2-1|TRBV2|-|TRBD2
TGTGCCAGCACCCCCGTAGCGGGAGTGGGGCAGTTCTTC
CASTPVAGVGQFF
>TRBJ2-2|TRBV2|-|-
TGTGCCAGCAAGGGGGGTGTGAACACCGGGGAGCTGTTTTTT
CASKGGVNTGELFF
>TRBJ2-3|TRBV28|-|TRBD2
TGTGCCAGCAGTTTAATCACTAGCGGACGCACAGATACGCAGTATTTT
CASSLITSGRTDTQYF
>TRBJ2-7|TRBV7-9|many|-
TGTGCCAGCAGCTTGCCTTTGGGATACGAGCAGTACTTC
CASSLPLGYEQYF
>TRBJ2-7|TRBV5-1|-|TRBD2
TGCGCCAGCAGCCCGGCTAGCGGGAGCGGCGAGCAGTACTTC
CASSPASGSGEQYF
>TRBJ2-3|TRBV5-1|-|-
TGCGCCAGCAGCTCAACCACAGATACGCAGTATTTT
CASSSTTDTQYF
>TRBJ2-1|TRBV6-4|few|-
TGTGCCAGCAGTGAAGGGCCTCACAATGAGCAGTTCTTC
CASSEGPHNEQFF
>TRBJ1-1|TRBV7-8|-|-
TGTGCCAGCAGCTTATTGGGGGGGCATATGAACACTGAAGCTTTCTTT
CASSLLGGHMNTEAFF
>TRBJ2-6|TRBV6-1|few|-
TGTGCCAGCAGTGAATGGGACTCTGGGGCCAACGTCCTGACTTTC
CASSEWDSGANVLTF
>TRBJ1-1|TRBV19|-|TRBD1
TGTGCCAGTAGTAGAACAGGGGCCGGCGCTGAAGCTTTCTTT
CASSRTGAGAEAFF
>TRBJ2-5|TRBV5-1|-|-
TGCGCCAGCAGCTTGGCAAGCACCGCGGAGACCCAGTACTTC
CASSLASTAETQYF